This TCR beta chain came from a study of blood T cells in healthy people across ages. General study findings and limits: Diversity of TCR beta correlated strongly with naive T cell percentage. Getting older went along with TCR beta diversity per million T cells dropping roughly linearly.

With regard to this clonotype: As yet, its antigen is unknown.

For the second PCR, which ran for about 6 to 11 cycles, a sample-barcoded 5' primer and a J-beta primer mix were used. Paired-end reads containing CDR3 totaled no fewer than 3 million for each sample. Using its own MiXCR run on the 5' RACE reads, TCRdb lists one record per CDR3 protein. The sample has about 1.8 million distinct CDR3 sequences; around 50% are singletons. The TCR comes from a woman aged 35 to 49 in good health. The specimen was blood.

This CDR3 is CASSQGTLAKNIQYF. The CDR3 DNA follows: TGTGCCAGCTCTCAGGGAACATTAGCCAAAAACATTCAGTACTTC. This chain joins TRBV7-3 and TRBJ2-4; D perhaps matches TRBD1 (5 bases). V dropped 8 bases and J dropped 0 bases, with 14 bases sitting between them. CDR3 length: 15 residues. Germline V gene lookup returns CDR1 SGHTA and CDR2 FQGTGA.